What follows are 2 T cell receptor beta chains derived from one specimen sequenced in a study of blood T cell repertoires in COVID-19. Assay used: immunoSEQ multiplex PCR; TCRdb lists only in-frame clones, some missing. Of hundreds of thousands of clones detected, about 85% appear once; the ten largest clones hold 1.9%. Sequenced sample: PBMCs or T cells enriched from blood (not recorded which). The origin of the receptors is a woman aged 30 to 39 who had been exposed to COVID-19.

The CDR3 loop reads CATSREITGYTEAFF. CDR3 nucleotides: TGTGCCACCAGCAGAGAAATTACAGGATACACTGAAGCTTTCTTT. The V gene is TRBV15, the J gene TRBJ1-1, with D perhaps TRBD1 (5 bases). In germline, CDR1 is LNHNV, CDR2 YYDKDF (reference sequence). Trimming took off 0 bases at V and 3 bases at J, with 11 bases between the two ends. CDR3 size: 15 residues.

The V gene is TRBV27, the J gene TRBJ2-1, with 16 nucleotides matching TRBD2. CDR1 is MNHEY and CDR2 is SMNVEV in the germline V gene (reference sequence). The CDR3 consists of 18 residues. V lost 6 bases to trimming and J lost 7 bases; unmatched junction nucleotides: 12. The CDR3 protein is CASSPLPGTSGGANEQFF. CDR3 in DNA: TGTGCCAGCAGCCCATTACCCGGGACTAGCGGGGGGGCTAATGAGCAGTTCTTC.